This T cell receptor (beta chain) was recorded in a study of cytomegalovirus exposure and HLA in healthy donors. Germline CDR1 is MNHEY and CDR2 is SMNVEV (reference sequence). This CDR3 spans 14 amino acids. The trim removed 3 bases at V and 6 bases at J, leaving 3 bases unmatched. Produced via immunoSEQ multiplex PCR; TCRdb's table is partial and in-frame only. The sample shows about 130,000 clones, roughly 86% of them seen only once. The donors belonged to the roughly 110-subject validation cohort, separate from the approximately 700-subject first cohort. The chain joins TRBV27 to TRBJ2-7, with TRBD1 matching over 12 bases. This sequence was found in a man younger than 40 in good health and CMV-seronegative. The sample taken for sequencing was PBMCs. This CDR3 reads CASSLGTGGGEQYF. The CDR3 region has the DNA TGTGCCAGCAGTTTGGGGACAGGGGGCGGCGAGCAGTACTTC.